The 27 T cell receptor beta chains reported below all come from one sample, sequenced in a study of blood T cells in healthy people across ages (dated by TCRdb to about 2015). The library was obtained by 5' RACE. These reads were obtained on an Illumina HiSeq 2500. A second PCR of about 7 to 12 cycles was run with a J-beta primer mix and a sample-barcoded 5' primer. The public reads were run again by TCRdb, first through fastp at Q25 and then through MiXCR, and only productive beta chains were kept. Rows are unified per CDR3 protein, each entry keeping the most common DNA and genes. The sample contains about 570,000 distinct CDR3 sequences, roughly 29% of them found a single time. The top ten clones comprise around a sixth of the sample. The sample taken for sequencing was blood. All receptors derive from a woman aged 70-85 years in good health.

This clonotype appeared a few times. The rearrangement uses TRBV12-5 and TRBJ2-5, with D tentatively TRBD1 or TRBD2 (6 bases each). The germline V and J ends were trimmed by 1 base and 4 bases, with 10 bases remaining between them. In germline, CDR1 is LGHNT, CDR2 FRNRAP. The length of the CDR3 is 14 residues. CDR3 in amino acids: CASGLAGASETQYF. The CDR3, as DNA: TGTGCTAGTGGTTTGGCGGGGGCATCAGAGACCCAGTACTTC.

The V and J genes are TRBV4-2 and TRBJ1-5; 7 bases map to TRBD1. The germline CDR1 and CDR2 sequences are LGHNA and YNFKEQ. CDR3 size: 16 residues. J was trimmed by 0 bases and V by 3 bases; bases with no gene match: 5. CDR3 sequence: CASSQDGQASNQPQHF. CDR3 in DNA: TGTGCCAGCAGCCAGGACGGACAGGCTAGCAATCAGCCCCAGCATTTT.

This clonotype occurred a few times. The gene calls are TRBV5-5 and TRBJ1-4; tentative D call: TRBD1 (6 bases). Germline V gene data show CDR1 as SGHKS and CDR2 as YYEKEE (reference sequence). The CDR3 sequence is 14 residues long. The V gene lost 1 base and the J gene lost 8 bases, with 12 bases spanning the gap. The CDR3 loop is CASSLLGGREKLFF. Written as DNA, the CDR3 is TGTGCCAGCAGCTTGCTAGGGGGTAGGGAAAAACTGTTTTTT.

This chain uses TRBV5-1 with TRBJ2-5, with 8 bases aligning to TRBD2. CDR3 length: 16 amino acids. Per the germline V gene, CDR1 is SGHRS and CDR2 is YFSETQ. V dropped 4 bases and J dropped 4; count of bases not matched to a gene: 12. The CDR3 spells CASSPRGSGGSETQYF. CDR3 nucleotide sequence: TGCGCCAGCAGCCCGAGAGGGAGCGGGGGATCAGAGACCCAGTACTTC.

This clonotype was observed a few times. The chain couples TRBV7-8 to TRBJ2-3; TRBD2 aligns across 10 bases. CDR1 and CDR2 (germline): SGHVS, FQNEAQ. The CDR3 is 16 residues long. The V segment lost 4 bases and the J segment 2 bases; nucleotides outside the gene matches: 6. CDR3 sequence reads: CASSSRAGGPTDTQYF. CDR3 DNA sequence: TGTGCCAGCAGCTCCCGAGCGGGGGGGCCCACAGATACGCAGTATTTT.

This clonotype was counted at least ten times. CDR3: CASSWEGVQETQYF. The CDR3 nucleotides read TGTGCCAGCAGCTGGGAGGGTGTGCAAGAGACCCAGTACTTC. The chain links TRBV5-8 to TRBJ2-5; 7 bases align to TRBD2. The ends lost 3 bases at V and 2 bases at J; junction bases unmatched: 4. Germline CDR1 is SGHTS and CDR2 is YDEGEE. This CDR3 contains 14 residues. Complete variable domain (other parts from reference TRBV5-8 and TRBJ2-5): EAGVTQSPTHLIKTRGQQATLRCSPISGHTSVYWYQQALGLGLQFLLWYDEGEERNRGNFPPRFSGRQFPNYSSELNVNALELEDSALYLCASSWEGVQETQYFGPGTRLLVL.

V is TRBV20-1 and J is TRBJ2-3, with D perhaps matching TRBD1 (5 bases). The CDR3 is 14 amino acids. Trimming cost V 3 bases and J 2 bases, with 12 bases left between them. From germline, CDR1 is DFQATT and CDR2 SNEGSKA (reference sequence). The CDR3 is CSASQGLFTDTQYF. In nucleotides, the CDR3 is TGCAGTGCTAGCCAGGGCCTCTTCACAGATACGCAGTATTTT.

This rearrangement joins TRBV4-3 to TRBJ1-2; no definite D call. V lost 3 bases, J lost 4 bases, and 15 bases lay in between. The CDR3 runs to 15 residues. In germline, CDR1 is LGHNA, CDR2 YSLEER. CDR3 coding DNA: TGCGCCAGCAGCCAGGATCAAGGGTACGGCTATGGCTACACCTTC. Protein: CASSQDQGYGYGYTF.

This clonotype was counted only a few times. The V call is TRBV6-5, the J call TRBJ1-1; weak D call: TRBD1 (5 bases). This CDR3 is built from 15 residues. The germline gives CDR1 MNHEY, CDR2 SVGAGI. Trimming pared 7 bases from V and 1 base from J, leaving 16 bases between. CDR3 loop: CASKERGVRNTEAFF. The CDR3 DNA sequence: TGTGCCAGCAAAGAGCGAGGGGTGAGGAACACTGAAGCTTTCTTT.

In its sample, this clonotype was seen a few times. The V and J genes are TRBV3-1 and TRBJ2-7; D remains unclear. CDR1 is LGHDT, CDR2 YNNKEL, per germline (reference sequence). V dropped 2 bases and J dropped 1 base, with 6 bases sitting between them. CDR3 length: 13 residues. As DNA, the CDR3 is TGTGCCAGCAGCCAAATAGATTCCTACGAGCAGTACTTC. Amino acids: CASSQIDSYEQYF.

The CDR3 spells CASSLGESGELFF. The CDR3 DNA is TGTGCCAGCAGCCTAGGGGAATCCGGGGAGCTGTTTTTT. V and J are TRBV6-2 or TRBV6-3 and TRBJ2-2, with D perhaps TRBD1 (5 bases). V was pared by 6 bases and J by 6 bases, with 11 bases between. The CDR3 totals 13 residues. The germline CDR1 and CDR2 sequences are MNHEY and SVGEGT.

This sequence joins TRBV20-1 and TRBJ1-2; no firm D call. V was shortened by 7 bases and J by 4 bases, with 19 bases between the two germline ends. Per the germline V gene, CDR1 is DFQATT and CDR2 is SNEGSKA (reference sequence). This CDR3 is built from 14 residues. The CDR3 DNA follows: TGCAGTGTAAGCCCTCTCGGCGGCGGCTATGGCTACACCTTC. This translates into CSVSPLGGGYGYTF.

This clonotype was detected only a few times. V usage is TRBV2 and J usage is TRBJ2-3; D is undetermined. This CDR3 comprises 14 residues. CDR1 and CDR2 from the germline V gene are SNHLY and FYNNEI. The V gene lost 6 bases and the J gene lost 3 bases, with 13 bases spanning the gap. CDR3 protein: CASRVPSGTDTQYF. In DNA form, the CDR3 reads TGTGCCAGCAGGGTCCCGTCTGGAACAGATACGCAGTATTTT.

Comment on this clonotype: At one boundary the junction diverges from the germline segment, which might be a read error. The chain combines TRBV29-1 with TRBJ1-1; 10 nucleotides line up with TRBD1. Germline-derived CDR1 and CDR2 are SQVTM and ANQGSEA. This CDR3 has 12 amino acids. The DNA of the CDR3 is TGCAGCGCAGACAGGGGGCGCACTGATGCTTTCTTT. The encoded protein is CSADRGRTDAFF.

This clonotype has only a few counts. This sequence joins TRBV12-3 or TRBV12-4 and TRBJ1-4; D call uncertain. Trimming left V 6 bases short and J 6 bases short, with 8 bases between. The length of the CDR3 is 12 residues. Written as DNA, the CDR3 is TGTGCCAGCAGGCCGGACGATGAAAAACTGTTTTTT. It encodes CASRPDDEKLFF.

The rearrangement links TRBV20-1 to TRBJ1-2, with D perhaps TRBD1 (6 bases). Per germline, CDR1 DFQATT and CDR2 SNEGSKA (reference sequence). Trimming took 5 bases from V and 4 from J, leaving 8 bases between them. The CDR3 is 11 amino acids. The CDR3 region has the DNA TGCAGTGCTCCACAGGGCTATGGCTACACCTTC. It encodes CSAPQGYGYTF.

This chain joins TRBV3-1 and TRBJ2-1; no reliable D call. The end of the DNA fits TRBJ2-5 better, so the J call may be wrong. The CDR3 totals 13 residues. CDR1 LGHDT and CDR2 YNNKEL come from the germline V gene (reference sequence). CDR3: CASSQDPMQTQYF. Written as DNA, the CDR3 is TGTGCCAGCAGCCAGGACCCGATGCAGACCCAGTACTTC.

This clonotype has just a few counts. The chain uses TRBV7-2 and TRBJ2-7; tentative D call: TRBD2 (6 bases). CDR3 length: 13 residues. V was pared by 6 bases and J by 2 bases, with 11 bases between. Germline CDR1 SGHTA, CDR2 FQGNSA. DNA for the CDR3: TGTGCCAGCAGGAGAGCGGGCACCTACGAGCAGTACTTC. Encoded protein: CASRRAGTYEQYF.

The chain is built from TRBV20-1 and TRBJ1-1, with D perhaps matching TRBD1 (5 bases). CDR1 is DFQATT, CDR2 SNEGSKA, per germline (reference sequence). V lost 1 base to trimming and J lost 5 bases, with 11 bases between them. CDR3 length: 13 residues. The CDR3 sequence: CSARAPGGTEAFF. CDR3 nucleotide sequence: TGCAGTGCTAGAGCCCCGGGGGGGACTGAAGCTTTCTTT.

The chain joins TRBV6-7 to TRBJ1-2, with 7 positions matching TRBD1. TRBV6-7 is assigned to the ORF class and has an uncertain function. The CDR3 loop spans 15 amino acids. V trimming: 5 bases; J trimming: 2 bases; junction bases outside the gene matches: 8. In DNA, the CDR3 is TGTGCCAGCAGTATGCGGGACAGCCCCAACTATGGCTACACCTTC. Its protein is CASSMRDSPNYGYTF.

This clonotype showed up just a few times. V is TRBV29-1 and J is TRBJ2-5, with 7 bases fitting TRBD1. Germline V gene lookup returns CDR1 SQVTM and CDR2 ANQGSEA. Trimming cost V 7 bases and J 5 bases; bases outside gene matches: 13. The CDR3 loop spans 14 amino acids. This chain's CDR3 is CSAYQGDGTETQYF. The CDR3, as DNA: TGCAGCGCGTACCAGGGGGATGGGACGGAGACCCAGTACTTC. The variable domain in full, with the rest retrieved from reference TRBV29-1 and TRBJ2-5, is SAVISQKPSRDICQRGTSLTIQCQVDSQVTMMFWYRQQPGQSLTLIATANQGSEATYESGFVIDKFPISRPNLTFSTLTVSNMSPEDSSIYLCSAYQGDGTETQYFGPGTRLLVL.

This clonotype was seen a few times. It may be a read error: a sequence one base away is much more abundant. The chain employs TRBV4-2 and TRBJ2-1, with D hard to call. The CDR3 runs to 15 residues. CDR1 and CDR2 (germline): LGHNA, YNFKEQ. The CDR3 nucleotides read TGTGCCAGCAGCCAAGATCGGGCTACCTACAGTGAGCAGTTCTTC. Its protein is CASSQDRATYSEQFF.

This clonotype was seen at least ten times. V gene TRBV29-1 combines with J gene TRBJ2-7, with D possibly TRBD1 on 6 matching bases. The CDR3 loop spans 14 amino acids. Trimming pared 3 bases from V and 0 bases from J, leaving 12 bases between. CDR1 SQVTM and CDR2 ANQGSEA come from the germline V gene. CDR3 coding DNA: TGCAGCGTTGATGCAGGGGTTGGCTCCTACGAGCAGTACTTC. Translating gives CSVDAGVGSYEQYF.

The CDR3 nucleotides read TGTGCCAGCAGCTCAGGGACAGGGGGAGTTGTTGACACTGAAGCTTTCTTT. Protein sequence: CASSSGTGGVVDTEAFF. The V gene is TRBV5-5, the J gene TRBJ1-1; 11 positions match TRBD1. CDR3 length: 17 amino acids. From germline, CDR1 is SGHKS and CDR2 YYEKEE (reference sequence). Trimming took 3 bases from V and 3 from J; bases not matched to a gene: 10.

This sequence joins TRBV7-9 and TRBJ1-4; D call uncertain. The germline gives CDR1 SEHNR, CDR2 FQNEAQ (reference sequence). V was clipped by 2 bases and J by 0 bases, with 7 bases between them. The CDR3 loop spans 15 amino acids. CDR3 amino acids: CASSLYGTTNEKLFF. DNA of the CDR3: TGTGCCAGCAGCTTATATGGAACAACTAATGAAAAACTGTTTTTT.

The gene calls are TRBV2 and TRBJ2-7, with D possibly being TRBD1 (6 bases). V lost 7 bases and J 3 bases, leaving 13 bases between the germline ends. This CDR3 is built from 13 residues. The germline CDR1 and CDR2 sequences are SNHLY and FYNNEI. The CDR3 DNA sequence: TGTGCCAGCATGGGGACATTTCTCTACGAGCAGTACTTC. Its protein product is CASMGTFLYEQYF.

V usage is TRBV7-9 and J usage is TRBJ2-1, with TRBD1 matching over 11 bases. The CDR3 is 16 amino acids. J was trimmed by 5 bases and V by 9 bases; bases with no gene match: 12. The germline CDR1 and CDR2 sequences are SEHNR and FQNEAQ (reference sequence). CDR3 amino acids: CARVFLGQGDNNEQFF. DNA of the CDR3: TGTGCCAGAGTCTTTTTGGGACAGGGGGATAACAATGAGCAGTTCTTC. Supplemented by reference TRBV7-9 and TRBJ2-1, the full variable domain reads DTGVSQNPRHKITKRGQNVTFRCDPISEHNRLYWYRQTLGQGPEFLTYFQNEAQLEKSRLLSDRFSAERPKGSFSTLEIQRTEQGDSAMYLCARVFLGQGDNNEQFFGPGTRLTVL.